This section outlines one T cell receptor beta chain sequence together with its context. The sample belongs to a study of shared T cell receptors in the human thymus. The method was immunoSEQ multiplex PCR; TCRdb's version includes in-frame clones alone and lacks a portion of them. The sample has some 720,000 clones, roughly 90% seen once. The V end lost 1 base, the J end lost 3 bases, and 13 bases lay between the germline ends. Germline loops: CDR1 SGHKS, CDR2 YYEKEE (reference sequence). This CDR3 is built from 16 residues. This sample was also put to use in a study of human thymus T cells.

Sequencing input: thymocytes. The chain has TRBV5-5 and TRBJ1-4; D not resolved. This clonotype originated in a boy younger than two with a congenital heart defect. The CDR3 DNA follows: TGTGCCAGCAGCTTGAAGGTGGGAGGGTCTAATGAAAAACTGTTTTTT. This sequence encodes CASSLKVGGSNEKLFF.